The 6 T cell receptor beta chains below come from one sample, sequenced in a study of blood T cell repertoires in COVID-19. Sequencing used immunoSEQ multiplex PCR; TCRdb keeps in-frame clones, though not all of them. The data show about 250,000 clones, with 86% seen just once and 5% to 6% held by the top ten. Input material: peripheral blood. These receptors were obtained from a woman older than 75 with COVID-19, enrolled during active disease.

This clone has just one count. CDR3 sequence reads: CASSFVQNIRSYNSPLHF. In DNA, the CDR3 is TGTGCCAGCAGTTTTGTACAGAACATACGCTCCTATAATTCACCCCTCCACTTT. V and J are TRBV28 and TRBJ1-6; no firm D call. The germline V gene has CDR1 MDHEN and CDR2 SYDVKM. The CDR3 is 18 amino acids. Trimming cost V 3 bases and J 0 bases, with 15 bases left between them.

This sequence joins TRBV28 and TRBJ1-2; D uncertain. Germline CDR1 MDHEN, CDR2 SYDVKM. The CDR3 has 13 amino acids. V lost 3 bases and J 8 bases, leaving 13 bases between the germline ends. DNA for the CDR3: TGTGCCAGCAGTTTGTACAGATATGGAGGCTACACCTTC. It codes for CASSLYRYGGYTF.

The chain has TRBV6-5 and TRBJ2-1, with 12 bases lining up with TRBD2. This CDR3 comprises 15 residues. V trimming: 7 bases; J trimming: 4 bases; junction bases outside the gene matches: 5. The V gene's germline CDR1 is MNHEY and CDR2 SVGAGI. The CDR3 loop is CASKRTSGAYNEQFF. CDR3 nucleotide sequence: TGTGCCAGCAAGAGGACTAGCGGGGCATACAATGAGCAGTTCTTC.

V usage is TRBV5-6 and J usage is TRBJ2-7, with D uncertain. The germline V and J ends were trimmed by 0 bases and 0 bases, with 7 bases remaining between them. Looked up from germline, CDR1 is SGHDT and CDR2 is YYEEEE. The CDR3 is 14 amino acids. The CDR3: CASSLDRYSYEQYF. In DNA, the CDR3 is TGTGCCAGCAGCTTGGACAGATACTCCTACGAGCAGTACTTC.

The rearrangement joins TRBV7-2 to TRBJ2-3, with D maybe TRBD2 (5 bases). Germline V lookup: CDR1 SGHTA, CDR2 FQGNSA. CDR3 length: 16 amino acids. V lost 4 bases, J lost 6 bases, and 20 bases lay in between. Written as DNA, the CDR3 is TGTGCCAGCAGCTGGGGTGGAGGAGCTAGTAGGGATACGCAGTATTTT. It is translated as CASSWGGGASRDTQYF. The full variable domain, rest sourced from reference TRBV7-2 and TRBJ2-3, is GAGVSQSPSNKVTEKGKDVELRCDPISGHTALYWYRQSLGQGLEFLIYFQGNSAPDKSGLPSDRFSAERTGGSVSTLTIQRTQQEDSAVYLCASSWGGGASRDTQYFGPGTRLTVL.

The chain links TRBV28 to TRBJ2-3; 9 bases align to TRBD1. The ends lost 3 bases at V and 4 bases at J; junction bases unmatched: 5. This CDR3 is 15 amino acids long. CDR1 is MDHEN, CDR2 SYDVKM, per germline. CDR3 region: CASSFGTGRADTQYF. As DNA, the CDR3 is TGTGCCAGCAGTTTCGGGACAGGGAGGGCAGATACGCAGTATTTT.